A single sample is the source of the 5 T cell receptor beta chains below, sequenced in a study of breast tumors, draining lymph nodes, adjacent tissues. Samples came from axillary lymph nodes draining the breast cancer. TCRdb re-called the multiplex PCR reads with MiXCR, one entry per CDR3 protein. Of some 170,000 distinct CDR3 sequences in the sample, approximately 33% were seen once. The sequenced sample was axillary lymph node tissue. The receptors stem from a female donor with breast cancer. Some clones in this sample may be carry-over from other donors' samples.

This clonotype came up a few times. One base away lies a much larger clone, so this may be a sequencing read error. The chain joins TRBV18 to TRBJ2-2, with D possibly TRBD2 on 5 matching bases. CDR3 size: 14 residues. Per the germline V gene, CDR1 is KGHSH and CDR2 is LQKENI. CDR3 sequence (DNA): TGTGCCAGCTCACAGAAAACGAACACCGGGGAGCTGTCTTTT. Its translation: CASSQKTNTGELSF.

Only a few counts were recorded for this clonotype. A much larger clonotype is one base distant, so this may be a read error. V usage is TRBV7-2 and J usage is TRBJ2-5, with 11 bases aligning to TRBD2. Germline V gene data show CDR1 as SGHTA and CDR2 as FQGNSA. This CDR3 has 15 amino acids. Trimming cost V 5 bases and J 1 base; bases outside gene matches: 3. The CDR3, as DNA: TGTGCCAGCAGCCGCGGGACTAGCGGCCAAGAGACCCAGTACTTC. This codes for CASSRGTSGQETQYF.

This clonotype showed up many times. The genes are TRBV6-4 and TRBJ1-6, with 8 bases fitting TRBD1. Germline V lookup: CDR1 MRHNA, CDR2 SNTAGT. The CDR3 totals 16 residues. Trimming cost V 2 bases and J 7 bases; bases outside gene matches: 7. CDR3 in amino acids: CASSDETGDNNSPLHF. The CDR3 bases are TGTGCCAGCAGTGACGAGACAGGGGATAACAATTCACCCCTCCACTTT.

As for this clonotype: Being one base from a much bigger clone, this may be a read error. The gene calls are TRBV11-2 and TRBJ2-7; 8 bases agree with TRBD1. In germline, CDR1 is SGHAT, CDR2 FQNNGV. Trimming removed 5 bases from V and 2 bases from J; junction bases left unmatched: 5. The CDR3 extends over 14 amino acids. CDR3 sequence (DNA): TGTGCCAGCAGCCGGACAGGGATTACCTACGAGCAGTACTTC. This sequence encodes CASSRTGITYEQYF.

Regarding this clonotype: Because the CDR3 is missing its conserved closing phenylalanine or tryptophan, this is likely a read error. The chain combines TRBV12-3 or TRBV12-4 with TRBJ1-4; 7 nucleotides align to TRBD1. V lost 5 bases, J lost 5 bases, and 5 bases stayed unmatched. The length of the CDR3 is 14 residues. The CDR3, as DNA: TGTGCCAGCAGTCCAACAGGGGTGAATGAAAAACTGTTTCTT. Its protein is CASSPTGVNEKLFL.